Each of the 2 T cell receptor beta chains below was sequenced from the same sample in a study of blood T cell repertoires in COVID-19. Only in-frame clones appear in the TCRdb table, and some are missing; sequencing was by immunoSEQ multiplex PCR. The sample contains some 220,000 clones, about 86% of which appear only once. Sequencing input: peripheral blood. The receptors here all came from a woman aged 25-40 years who had recovered from COVID-19.

The V gene is TRBV15, the J gene TRBJ1-5, with TRBD1 matching 8 bases. Looked up from germline, CDR1 is LNHNV and CDR2 is YYDKDF (reference sequence). The V gene end was trimmed by 1 base and the J gene end by 9 bases; junction bases not matched to a gene: 2. This CDR3 region has 13 residues. DNA for the CDR3: TGTGCCACCAGCAGAGGCACAGGGGGGCCCCAGCATTTT. It specifies CATSRGTGGPQHF.

V is TRBV3-1 (or the pseudogene TRBV3-2) and J is TRBJ2-2; 11 positions agree with TRBD2. The CDR3 spans 14 residues. Germline trimming cut 5 bases from V and 5 bases from J; bases unmatched to any gene: 1. From germline, CDR1 is LGHDT and CDR2 YNNKEL (reference sequence). For the CDR3, the DNA is TGTGCCAGCAGCTTAGCGGGAGGGACCGGGGAGCTGTTTTTT. It encodes CASSLAGGTGELFF.